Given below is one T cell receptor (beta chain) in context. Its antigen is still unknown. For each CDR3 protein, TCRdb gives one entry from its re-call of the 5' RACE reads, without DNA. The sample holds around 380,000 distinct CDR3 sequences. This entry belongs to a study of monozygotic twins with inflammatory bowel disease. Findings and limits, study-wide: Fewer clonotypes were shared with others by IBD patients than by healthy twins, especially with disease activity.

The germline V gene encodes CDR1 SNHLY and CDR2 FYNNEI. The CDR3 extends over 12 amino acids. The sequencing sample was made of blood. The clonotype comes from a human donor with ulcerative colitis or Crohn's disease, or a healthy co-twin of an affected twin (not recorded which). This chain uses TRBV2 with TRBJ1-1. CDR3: CASSEGFTEAFF.